This is a list of T cell receptor beta chains from one sample in a study of blood T cell repertoires in COVID-19. Method: immunoSEQ multiplex PCR; TCRdb's copy keeps in-frame clones and lacks some. The sample yields around 250,000 clones, 80% to 90% seen once. Sample: PBMCs or T cells enriched from blood (not recorded which). Every receptor here comes from a woman aged 35 to 49 who had been exposed to COVID-19. Both conserved end residues are part of each CDR3. The order of the fields is V gene, clone size, J gene, D gene, CDR3 protein, CDR3 DNA. A D gene is named only where the DNA matches it firmly. Where a row states a size, it is once, few, many or the class of an expanded clone; other rows omit it.

TRBV4-3	-	TRBJ2-5	TRBD2	CASSRLAGDLETQYF	TGCGCCAGCAGCCGGCTAGCGGGCGATCTAGAGACCCAGTACTTC
TRBV7-3	-	TRBJ2-3	TRBD1	CASSFPGQGGTDTQYF	TGTGCCAGCAGCTTTCCGGGACAGGGAGGCACAGATACGCAGTATTTT
TRBV19	few	TRBJ1-1	-	CASTGGFTEAFF	TGTGCCAGTACGGGGGGGTTTACTGAAGCTTTCTTT
TRBV24-1	-	TRBJ2-2	TRBD2	CATSDSQREGRTGELFF	TGTGCCACCAGTGATTCCCAGCGGGAGGGCCGTACCGGGGAGCTGTTTTTT
TRBV2	-	TRBJ2-1	-	CASSAAGSHNEQFF	TGTGCCAGCAGTGCCGCCGGTTCGCACAATGAGCAGTTCTTC
TRBV27	-	TRBJ1-1	TRBD1	CASSLGDGQGVPEAFF	TGTGCCAGCAGTTTAGGGGACGGACAGGGAGTGCCTGAAGCTTTCTTT
TRBV3-1/TRBV3-2	-	TRBJ2-1	-	CASSRRLAYNEQFF	TGTGCCAGCAGCCGCAGACTAGCCTACAATGAGCAGTTCTTC
TRBV25-1	-	TRBJ1-2	TRBD1	CASSEGWGQGGGYTF	TGTGCCAGCAGTGAAGGATGGGGACAGGGCGGTGGCTACACCTTC
TRBV6-4	-	TRBJ1-1	TRBD1	CASRGDSLMNTEAFF	TGTGCCAGCAGGGGGGACAGCCTAATGAACACTGAAGCTTTCTTT
TRBV20-1	-	TRBJ2-1	-	CSASSLGASSDEQFF	TGCAGTGCTAGTTCGTTGGGAGCCTCATCGGATGAGCAGTTCTTC
TRBV2	-	TRBJ1-6	TRBD1	CASSERQGSSPLHF	TGTGCCAGCAGTGAACGACAGGGGTCTTCACCCCTCCACTTT